The next 28 T cell receptor beta chains were all read from a single sample in a study of metastatic and nonmetastatic thyroid tumors. With MiXCR, TCRdb called clones anew from the PCR reads. The sample shows 12,000 or so clones, around 33% of them seen only once. Treatment of any kind had been given to no patient before thyroid surgery. The sequenced sample consisted of tumor tissue. These receptors were taken from a male donor with papillary thyroid cancer or a benign thyroid nodule (not recorded which). Some clones in this sample may be carry-over from other donors' samples.

This chain connects TRBV25-1 to TRBJ2-2; D gene ambiguous. The germline V gene has CDR1 MGHDK and CDR2 SYGVNS. The ends were cut back, 3 bases at V and 3 bases at J, with 8 bases in the middle. The CDR3 has 14 residues. CDR3 bases: TGTGCCAGCAGTGATAAACGAGACACCGGGGAGCTGTTTTTT. Its protein product is CASSDKRDTGELFF.

The chain is built from TRBV5-1 and TRBJ1-1; D perhaps matches TRBD1 (5 bases). Deletions cut 4 bases from V and 1 base from J, with 14 bases between. The germline V gene encodes CDR1 SGHRS and CDR2 YFSETQ. CDR3 length: 15 amino acids. This CDR3 reads CASSLTGGENTEAFF. DNA of the CDR3: TGCGCCAGCAGCCTGACGGGAGGGGAGAACACTGAAGCTTTCTTT.

This rearrangement joins TRBV20-1 to TRBJ2-1; TRBD2 is a possible D gene (5 bases). The CDR3 spans 12 residues. CDR1 is DFQATT and CDR2 is SNEGSKA in the germline V gene (reference sequence). Trimming left V 3 bases short and J 8 bases short, with 11 bases between. In DNA form, the CDR3 reads TGCAGTGCTAGCGGGGTTTGGGATGAGCAGTTCTTC. Protein product: CSASGVWDEQFF.

The rearrangement uses TRBV28 and TRBJ1-1; D perhaps matches TRBD1 (5 bases). The length of the CDR3 is 12 residues. V dropped 4 bases and J dropped 8 bases, with 11 bases sitting between them. CDR1 is MDHEN and CDR2 is SYDVKM in the germline V gene. CDR3 bases: TGTGCCAGCAGTTCAGGGTGGACAGAAGCTTTCTTT. Translated, it gives CASSSGWTEAFF.

This clone turned up a few times. The chain joins TRBV12-3 or TRBV12-4 to TRBJ1-3, with unresolved D. The CDR3 consists of 12 residues. Trimming pared 0 bases from V and 5 bases from J, leaving 2 bases between. CDR3 sequence reads: CASSLARNTIYF. In nucleotides, the CDR3 is TGTGCCAGCAGTTTAGCGAGAAACACCATATATTTT.

The chain employs TRBV3-1 and TRBJ1-5, with a possible D match to TRBD1 (6 bases). Trimming took off 1 base at V and 7 bases at J, with 14 bases between the two ends. Germline V CDR1 and CDR2: LGHDT, YNNKEL (reference sequence). CDR3 length: 15 residues. CDR3 loop: CASSQGVAQGQPQHF. The CDR3 nucleotides are TGTGCCAGCAGCCAAGGGGTTGCTCAGGGGCAGCCCCAGCATTTT.

V is TRBV11-1 and J is TRBJ2-7; 7 positions match TRBD1. Germline trimming cut 5 bases from V and 2 bases from J; bases unmatched to any gene: 6. The CDR3 extends over 14 amino acids. Germline CDR1 and CDR2: SGHAT and FQDESV (reference sequence). CDR3: CASSVRQGTYEQYF. CDR3 nucleotides: TGTGCCAGCAGCGTTCGACAGGGAACCTACGAGCAGTACTTC. The whole variable domain, remainder taken from reference TRBV11-1 and TRBJ2-7, is EAEVAQSPRYKITEKSQAVAFWCDPISGHATLYWYRQILGQGPELLVQFQDESVVDDSQLPKDRFSAERLKGVDSTLKIQPAELGDSAMYLCASSVRQGTYEQYFGPGTRLTVT.

J is TRBJ2-1 and V is TRBV6-1, with TRBD2 identical over 14 bases. J gave up 0 bases and V 4 bases, and 2 bases lay outside the gene matches. The CDR3 has 17 amino acids. CDR1 MNHNS and CDR2 SASEGT come from the germline V gene. The CDR3 DNA reads as TGTGCCAGCAGTGGGACTAGCGGGAGGAGCTCCTACAATGAGCAGTTCTTC. Translating gives CASSGTSGRSSYNEQFF.

The chain joins TRBV19 to TRBJ2-1; TRBD2 aligns across 14 bases. This CDR3 is 15 amino acids long. V lost 5 bases to trimming and J lost 4 bases; unmatched junction nucleotides: 1. CDR1 is LNHDA, CDR2 SQIVND, per germline (reference sequence). This CDR3 reads CASSRLAGGYNEQFF. The CDR3, as DNA: TGTGCCAGTAGTCGACTAGCGGGAGGGTACAATGAGCAGTTCTTC.

The chain has TRBV19 and TRBJ2-7; 10 bases line up with TRBD1. The CDR3 is made up of 14 amino acids. V lost 6 bases and J lost 5; bases outside the gene matches: 7. CDR1 and CDR2 (germline): LNHDA, SQIVND (reference sequence). CDR3 residues: CASSSGTGVNEQYF. DNA for the CDR3: TGTGCCAGTAGCTCGGGGACAGGGGTTAACGAGCAGTACTTC. Supplemented by reference TRBV19 and TRBJ2-7, the full variable domain reads DGGITQSPKYLFRKEGQNVTLSCEQNLNHDAMYWYRQDPGQGLRLIYYSQIVNDFQKGDIAEGYSVSREKKESFPLTVTSAQKNPTAFYLCASSSGTGVNEQYFGPGTRLTVT.

Details on this clone: Other DNA sequences from this sample encode an identical CDR3 as well. The rearrangement joins TRBV6-6 to TRBJ2-7, with 11 bases that match TRBD2. V lost 2 bases and J lost 4; bases outside the gene matches: 10. The CDR3 has 17 residues. Germline CDR1 and CDR2: MNHNY and SVGAGI (reference sequence). CDR3 protein: CASSYSGGLAVRYEQYF. The CDR3 DNA reads TGTGCCAGCAGTTACAGCGGGGGACTAGCGGTCCGTTACGAGCAGTACTTC.

The rearrangement uses TRBV6-2 or TRBV6-3 and TRBJ2-7; TRBD2 matches at 9 bases. The CDR3 is made up of 15 amino acids. CDR1 and CDR2 (germline): MNHEY, SVGEGT. After removal of 5 bases from V and 2 bases from J, the junction contained 7 bases not matched to a gene. CDR3 nucleotides: TGTGCCAGCAGTCCCGATATAGCGGGAGCCTACGAGCAGTACTTC. Encoded protein: CASSPDIAGAYEQYF.

This clone was seen more than once but under ten times. J is TRBJ2-7 and V is TRBV7-2; D gene unclear. Trimming took off 5 bases at V and 3 bases at J, with 8 bases between the two ends. CDR3 size: 12 residues. The germline V gene encodes CDR1 SGHTA and CDR2 FQGNSA. CDR3 amino acids: CASSRPGYEQYF. The DNA for the CDR3 is TGTGCCAGCAGCAGACCCGGCTACGAGCAGTACTTC.

Only a few counts were recorded for this clone. V gene TRBV20-1 combines with J gene TRBJ2-7; 7 nucleotides line up with TRBD2. Germline trimming cut 1 base from V and 3 bases from J; bases unmatched to any gene: 6. The CDR3 runs to 14 residues. Per the germline V gene, CDR1 is DFQATT and CDR2 is SNEGSKA (reference sequence). CDR3 in amino acids: CSARAPSGDYEQYF. The CDR3 nucleotides are TGCAGTGCTAGAGCTCCTAGCGGCGACTACGAGCAGTACTTC.

The chain employs TRBV7-2 and TRBJ2-7, with D tentatively TRBD2 (6 bases). V shed 5 bases and J shed 0 bases, with 14 bases lying between them. The CDR3 is 15 residues long. CDR1 and CDR2 from the germline V gene are SGHTA and FQGNSA. The chain's CDR3 is CASSVGAGNSYEQYF. The CDR3 nucleotides read TGTGCCAGCAGCGTAGGAGCGGGCAACTCCTACGAGCAGTACTTC.

This clone rates as medium-sized (0.01 to 0.1%). This sequence joins TRBV20-1 and TRBJ2-7, with D tentatively TRBD1 or TRBD2 (7 bases each). This CDR3 spans 14 amino acids. V lost 4 bases and J lost 5, with 18 bases in between. Germline loops: CDR1 DFQATT, CDR2 SNEGSKA (reference sequence). CDR3 region: CSATQGGLGDEQYF. The CDR3 DNA reads TGCAGTGCTACCCAGGGGGGGCTCGGGGACGAGCAGTACTTC.

This clone is categorized as medium-sized (0.01 to 0.1%). The rearrangement links TRBV6-1 to TRBJ2-2; D unresolved. This CDR3 has 13 amino acids. Germline CDR1 is MNHNS and CDR2 is SASEGT. Deletions cut 7 bases from V and 3 bases from J, with 9 bases between. The CDR3 DNA reads as TGTGCCAGCACCAGTGTGGACACCGGGGAGCTGTTTTTT. It specifies CASTSVDTGELFF.

This clone is medium-sized within its sample. V and J are TRBV7-2 and TRBJ2-7; the D gene is possibly TRBD2 (5 bases). The CDR3 is 13 amino acids. V lost 5 bases, J lost 7 bases, and 15 bases lay in between. The germline gives CDR1 SGHTA, CDR2 FQGNSA. CDR3 nucleotide sequence: TGTGCCAGCAGCGCGGGTCCTACAAGGGAGCAGTACTTC. This codes for CASSAGPTREQYF.

Many counts were recorded for this clone. V usage is TRBV7-9 and J usage is TRBJ1-1, with no clear D. The CDR3 totals 13 residues. CDR1 and CDR2 from the germline V gene are SEHNR and FQNEAQ (reference sequence). Trimming removed 5 bases at V and 0 bases at J, with 7 bases between. The CDR3 reads CASSLDMNTEAFF. In nucleotides, the CDR3 is TGTGCCAGCAGCCTTGATATGAACACTGAAGCTTTCTTT.

The gene calls are TRBV5-1 and TRBJ2-3; D may be TRBD1 or TRBD2 (10 bases each). The V end was cut by 5 bases, the J end by 7 bases, with 32 bases between. The germline V gene encodes CDR1 SGHRS and CDR2 YFSETQ. The CDR3 has 19 amino acids. CDR3 coding DNA: TGCGCCAGCAGACCGACAGGGGGCGCGTCTAGCGGGAGTCCATATACGCAGTATTTT. Translated, it gives CASRPTGGASSGSPYTQYF.

This clone was recorded a few times. V and J are TRBV11-2 and TRBJ1-1; TRBD1 matches at 8 bases. Germline V lookup: CDR1 SGHAT, CDR2 FQNNGV. J lost 6 bases, V lost 5 bases, and 5 bases had no gene match. The CDR3 covers 13 residues. As DNA, the CDR3 is TGTGCCAGCAGCCGACAGGGGAGGTCTGAAGCTTTCTTT. It codes for CASSRQGRSEAFF.

This clone was seen only a few times. The rearrangement links TRBV19 to TRBJ1-1; tentatively, D is TRBD1 (5 bases). The germline V and J ends were trimmed by 0 bases and 6 bases, with 14 bases remaining between them. CDR3 size: 15 residues. Germline V gene lookup returns CDR1 LNHDA and CDR2 SQIVND (reference sequence). The CDR3 coding sequence is TGTGCCAGTAGTATAGAAGGCAGGGCGATGTCTGAAGCTTTCTTT. Amino acids: CASSIEGRAMSEAFF. The full variable domain, its missing parts supplied by reference TRBV19 and TRBJ1-1, is DGGITQSPKYLFRKEGQNVTLSCEQNLNHDAMYWYRQDPGQGLRLIYYSQIVNDFQKGDIAEGYSVSREKKESFPLTVTSAQKNPTAFYLCASSIEGRAMSEAFFGQGTRLTVV.

This clone was counted between two and nine times. This chain joins TRBV19 and TRBJ1-5; maybe TRBD1 (6 bases). The CDR3 extends over 19 amino acids. Trimming took 5 bases from V and 2 from J, leaving 25 bases between them. Per the germline V gene, CDR1 is LNHDA and CDR2 is SQIVND (reference sequence). CDR3 loop: CASSPKRGGGGLGNQPQHF. DNA of the CDR3: TGTGCCAGTAGTCCGAAGCGGGGAGGGGGGGGCCTCGGCAATCAGCCCCAGCATTTT.

J is TRBJ1-1 and V is TRBV30; 7 bases line up with TRBD1. The CDR3 covers 13 residues. Germline CDR1 and CDR2: GTSNPN and SVGIG (reference sequence). V lost 2 bases, J lost 5 bases, and 5 bases stayed unmatched. The CDR3 reads CAWSQTGRTEAFF. The CDR3 DNA reads TGTGCCTGGAGTCAGACAGGGAGGACTGAAGCTTTCTTT.

V usage is TRBV9 and J usage is TRBJ2-3, with a possible D match to TRBD2 (6 bases). The germline V gene encodes CDR1 SGDLS and CDR2 YYNGEE. V was pared by 3 bases and J by 1 base, with 15 bases between. The CDR3 contains 16 residues. CDR3 loop: CASSGLGGEGTDTQYF. The CDR3 coding sequence is TGTGCCAGCAGCGGTCTGGGGGGAGAGGGCACAGATACGCAGTATTTT.

V and J are TRBV11-2 and TRBJ2-2; 9 nucleotides align to TRBD1. This CDR3 has 15 residues. Germline assignment: CDR1 SGHAT and CDR2 FQNNGV. V trimming: 5 bases; J trimming: 4 bases; junction bases outside the gene matches: 5. The CDR3 here is CASSLQGAGTGELFF. The CDR3 DNA sequence: TGTGCCAGCAGCCTACAGGGGGCGGGCACCGGGGAGCTGTTTTTT.

The chain couples TRBV4-1 to TRBJ2-1; 10 bases line up with TRBD1. Germline assignment: CDR1 MGHRA and CDR2 YSYEKL. Trimming cost V 3 bases and J 6 bases; bases outside gene matches: 11. This CDR3 has 17 amino acids. The CDR3 is CASSQDETGGRPNEQFF. The CDR3 DNA is TGCGCCAGCAGCCAGGACGAGACAGGGGGCCGCCCCAATGAGCAGTTCTTC.

The chain is built from TRBV20-1 and TRBJ2-2; 8 bases agree with TRBD2. The CDR3 is made up of 14 amino acids. The V and J ends lost 6 bases and 5 bases, in that order; junction bases with no gene match: 8. Germline CDR1 DFQATT, CDR2 SNEGSKA (reference sequence). The CDR3 sequence is CSAHTGGPTGELFF. In DNA, the CDR3 is TGCAGTGCCCACACGGGAGGGCCTACCGGGGAGCTGTTTTTT.